This TCR beta chain was retrieved from a study of T cell changes during pregnancy in multiple sclerosis. This CDR3 has 16 amino acids. Germline-derived CDR1 and CDR2 are LGHNA and YNFKEQ. The V gene lost 0 bases and the J gene lost 6 bases, with 14 bases spanning the gap. Here immunoSEQ multiplex PCR was the method, and the copy in TCRdb shows in-frame clones only, minus some. In the table there are about 80,000 clones, approximately 94% of which are singletons. The sequence was obtained from a female donor with multiple sclerosis, enrolled in a pregnancy study. V and J are TRBV4-2 and TRBJ2-2, with a tentative D call TRBD2 (7 bases). The sample consisted of peripheral blood, taken in the third trimester of pregnancy. CDR3: CASSQDEGGGAGELFF. Here the CDR3 DNA reads TGTGCCAGCAGCCAAGATGAGGGGGGAGGGGCCGGGGAGCTGTTTTTT.